This T cell receptor beta chain appears in the sequencing data of a study of blood T cell repertoires in COVID-19. This CDR3 has 12 amino acids. V lost 6 bases and J lost 0, with 5 bases in between. In germline, CDR1 is MNHEY, CDR2 SVGAGI. The table came from immunoSEQ multiplex PCR; TCRdb's copy has only in-frame clones and leaves some out. The table includes around 170,000 clones, 80% to 85% detected once. The clonotype comes from a woman in her sixties or seventies with acute or convalescent COVID-19. This sequence joins TRBV6-5 and TRBJ1-1; D remains unclear. Sequences were obtained from peripheral blood. The CDR3 sequence is CASRALNTEAFF. DNA for the CDR3: TGTGCCAGCAGGGCCCTGAACACTGAAGCTTTCTTT.